These T cell receptor beta chains were read from a single sample in a study of molecular identifiers for immune sequencing clone quantification. One entry per CDR3 protein, called by TCRdb with MiXCR from the PCR reads. This table has 250,000 to 400,000 distinct CDR3 sequences, 20% to 25% appearing once. Sequencing input: naive CD8+ T cells from blood, with Jurkat cell RNA spiked in. Receptors originate from a human donor in good health. Some libraries in this study had Jurkat cell RNA spiked in. Each CDR3 is given with its conserved first and last residue.

v_call cdr3_aa
TRBV7-6 CASSLVPPVTDNTEAFF
TRBV19 CASSIVGQTNQPQHF
TRBV4-3 CASSQDSQGGYSPLHF
TRBV20-1 CSADAGITYEQYF
TRBV15 CATSRVNQPQHF
TRBV20-1 CSADSASSYEQYF
TRBV7-8 CASSLDTLYQETQYF
TRBV6-6 CASSTRTLDQPQHF
TRBV29-1 CSVEVASGGAGYTQYF
TRBV11-2 CASGQGLGEKLFF
TRBV5-5 CASSLLTTGFQPQHF
TRBV12-3/TRBV12-4 CASSLLGTNYEQYF
TRBV7-9 CASSSVGQLNYGYTF
TRBV7-2 CASSLAGQQPQHF
TRBV28 CASIQNTGNTGELFF
TRBV11-2 CASSSPRLYTYNEQFF
TRBV6-5 CASSSGDSNEKLFF
TRBV12-5 CASGSFPTYEAFF
TRBV20-1 CSARVEDSPLHF
TRBV23-1 CASSQSGTAQTQNEKLFF
TRBV5-6 CASSYKLAAETQYF
TRBV20-1 CCARDPPGAEAFF
TRBV24-1 CATSDLNRGHTGELFF
TRBV27 CASSSGQGVYTEAFF
TRBV30 CAWSFSGRAGDTQYF
TRBV5-1 CASSLKGHEQYF